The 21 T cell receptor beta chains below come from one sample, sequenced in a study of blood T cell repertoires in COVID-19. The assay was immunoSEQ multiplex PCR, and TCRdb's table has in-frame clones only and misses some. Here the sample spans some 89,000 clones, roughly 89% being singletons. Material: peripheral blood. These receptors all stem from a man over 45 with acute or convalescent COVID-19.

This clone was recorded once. CDR3 region: CASSLTLGKYGYTF. In nucleotides, the CDR3 is TGTGCCAGCAGCTTAACTCTAGGAAAATATGGCTACACCTTC. The chain employs TRBV5-6 and TRBJ1-2; unclear D gene. CDR1 and CDR2 from the germline V gene are SGHDT and YYEEEE. The CDR3 consists of 14 residues. V was trimmed by 2 bases and J by 5 bases, leaving 13 bases between them.

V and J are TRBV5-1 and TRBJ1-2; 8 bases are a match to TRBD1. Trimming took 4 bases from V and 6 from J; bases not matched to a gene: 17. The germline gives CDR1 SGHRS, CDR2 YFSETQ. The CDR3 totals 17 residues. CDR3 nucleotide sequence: TGCGCCAGCAGCCAGGGACAGGCTCTTTTCCCCCTCCATGGCTACACCTTC. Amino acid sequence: CASSQGQALFPLHGYTF.

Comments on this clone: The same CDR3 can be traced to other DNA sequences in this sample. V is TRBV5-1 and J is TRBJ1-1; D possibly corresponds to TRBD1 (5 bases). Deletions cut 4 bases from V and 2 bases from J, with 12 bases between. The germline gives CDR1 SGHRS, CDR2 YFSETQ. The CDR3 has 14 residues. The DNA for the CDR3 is TGCGCCAGCAGCCTGGGACGACTTAACACTGAAGCTTTCTTT. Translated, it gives CASSLGRLNTEAFF.

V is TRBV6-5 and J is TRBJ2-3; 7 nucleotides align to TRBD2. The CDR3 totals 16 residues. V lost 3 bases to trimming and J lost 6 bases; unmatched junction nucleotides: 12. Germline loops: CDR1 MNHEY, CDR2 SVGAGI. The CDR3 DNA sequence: TGTGCCAGCAGTTATCCTGTTGGGGGGGATGGGGATACGCAGTATTTT. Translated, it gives CASSYPVGGDGDTQYF.

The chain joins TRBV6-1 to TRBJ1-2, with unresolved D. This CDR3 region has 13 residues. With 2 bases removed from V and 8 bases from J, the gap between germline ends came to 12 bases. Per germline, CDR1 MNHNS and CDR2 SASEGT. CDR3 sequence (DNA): TGTGCCAGCAGTGAACTAAGAACGGGAGGCTACACCTTC. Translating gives CASSELRTGGYTF.

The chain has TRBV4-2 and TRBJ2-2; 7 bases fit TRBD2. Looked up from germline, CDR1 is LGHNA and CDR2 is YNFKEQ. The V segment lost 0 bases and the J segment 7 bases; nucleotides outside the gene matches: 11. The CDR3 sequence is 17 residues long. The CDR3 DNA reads TGTGCCAGCAGCCAAGATCAACTAGCGTATTCGGGCGGGGAGCTGTTTTTT. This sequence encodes CASSQDQLAYSGGELFF.

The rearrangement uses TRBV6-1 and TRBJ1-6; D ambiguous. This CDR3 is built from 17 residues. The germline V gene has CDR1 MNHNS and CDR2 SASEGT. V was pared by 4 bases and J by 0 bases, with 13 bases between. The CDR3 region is CASSADWRSSYNSPLHF. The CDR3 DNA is TGTGCCAGCAGTGCGGACTGGAGAAGCTCCTATAATTCACCCCTCCACTTT.

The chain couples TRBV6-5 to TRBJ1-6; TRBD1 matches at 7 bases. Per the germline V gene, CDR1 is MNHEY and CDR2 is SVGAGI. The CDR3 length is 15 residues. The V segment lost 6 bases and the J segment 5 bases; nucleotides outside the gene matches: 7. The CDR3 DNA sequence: TGTGCCAGCAGCCTCGACAGGGCTAATAATTCACCCCTCCACTTT. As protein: CASSLDRANNSPLHF.

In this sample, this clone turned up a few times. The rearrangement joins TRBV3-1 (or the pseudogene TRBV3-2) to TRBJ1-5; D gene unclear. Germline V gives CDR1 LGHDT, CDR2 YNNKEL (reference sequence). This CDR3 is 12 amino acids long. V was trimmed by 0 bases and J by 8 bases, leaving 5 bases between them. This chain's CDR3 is CASSQDGKPQHF. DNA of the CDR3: TGTGCCAGCAGCCAAGACGGGAAGCCCCAGCATTTT.

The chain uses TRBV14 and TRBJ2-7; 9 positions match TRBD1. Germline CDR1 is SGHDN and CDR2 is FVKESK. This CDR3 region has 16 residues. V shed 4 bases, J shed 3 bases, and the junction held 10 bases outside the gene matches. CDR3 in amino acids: CASSPPEDRGFYEQYV. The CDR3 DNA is TGTGCCAGCAGCCCACCAGAGGACAGGGGATTCTACGAGCAGTACGTC.

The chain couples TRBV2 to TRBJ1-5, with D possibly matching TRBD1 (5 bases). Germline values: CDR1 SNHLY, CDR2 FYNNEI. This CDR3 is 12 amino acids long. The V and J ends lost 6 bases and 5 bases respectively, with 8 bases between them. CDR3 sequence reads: CASRRGDQPQHF. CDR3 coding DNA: TGTGCCAGCAGACGGGGGGATCAGCCCCAGCATTTT. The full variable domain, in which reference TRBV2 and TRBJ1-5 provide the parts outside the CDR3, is EPEVTQTPSHQVTQMGQEVILRCVPISNHLYFYWYRQILGQKVEFLVSFYNNEISEKSEIFDDQFSVERPDGSNFTLKIRSTKLEDSAMYFCASRRGDQPQHFGDGTRLSIL.

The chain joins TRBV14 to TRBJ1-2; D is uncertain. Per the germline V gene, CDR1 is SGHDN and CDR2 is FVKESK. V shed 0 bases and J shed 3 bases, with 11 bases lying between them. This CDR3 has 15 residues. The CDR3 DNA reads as TGTGCCAGCAGCCAAGAGGTGGGCCTTTACTATGGCTACACCTTC. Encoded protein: CASSQEVGLYYGYTF.

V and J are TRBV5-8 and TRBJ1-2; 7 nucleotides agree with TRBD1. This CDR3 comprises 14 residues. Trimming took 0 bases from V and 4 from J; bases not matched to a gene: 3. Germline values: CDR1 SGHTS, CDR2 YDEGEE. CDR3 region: CASSLGGQVYGYTF. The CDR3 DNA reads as TGTGCCAGCAGCTTGGGAGGACAGGTCTATGGCTACACCTTC.

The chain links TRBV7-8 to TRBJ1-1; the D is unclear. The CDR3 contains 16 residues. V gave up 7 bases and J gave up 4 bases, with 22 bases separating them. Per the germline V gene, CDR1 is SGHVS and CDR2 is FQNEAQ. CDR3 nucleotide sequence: TGTGCCAGCACCCCCCTTGATTGGTTGCTGAGCACTGAAGCTTTCTTT. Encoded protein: CASTPLDWLLSTEAFF.

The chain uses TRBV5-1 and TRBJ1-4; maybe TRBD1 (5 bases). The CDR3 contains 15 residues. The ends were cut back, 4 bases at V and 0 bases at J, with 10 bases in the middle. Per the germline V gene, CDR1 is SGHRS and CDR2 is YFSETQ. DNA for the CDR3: TGCGCCAGCAGCACAGGACACTCAACTAATGAAAAACTGTTTTTT. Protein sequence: CASSTGHSTNEKLFF.

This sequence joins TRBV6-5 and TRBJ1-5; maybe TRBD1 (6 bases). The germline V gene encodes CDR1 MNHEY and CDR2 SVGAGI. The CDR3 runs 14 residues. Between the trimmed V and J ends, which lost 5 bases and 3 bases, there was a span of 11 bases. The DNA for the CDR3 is TGTGCCAGCAGTCAGGGGAAGGTCAATCAGCCCCAGCATTTT. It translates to CASSQGKVNQPQHF.

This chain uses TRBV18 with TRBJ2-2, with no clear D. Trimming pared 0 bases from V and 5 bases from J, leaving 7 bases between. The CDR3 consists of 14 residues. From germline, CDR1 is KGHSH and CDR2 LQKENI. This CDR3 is CASSPPSETGELFF. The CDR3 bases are TGTGCCAGCTCACCACCCTCTGAGACCGGGGAGCTGTTTTTT.

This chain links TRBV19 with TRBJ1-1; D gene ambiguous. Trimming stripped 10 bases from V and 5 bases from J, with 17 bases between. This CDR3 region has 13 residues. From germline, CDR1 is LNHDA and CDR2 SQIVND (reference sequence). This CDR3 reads CATVATFGTEAFF. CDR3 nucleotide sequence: TGTGCCACCGTAGCCACCTTCGGGACTGAAGCTTTCTTT.

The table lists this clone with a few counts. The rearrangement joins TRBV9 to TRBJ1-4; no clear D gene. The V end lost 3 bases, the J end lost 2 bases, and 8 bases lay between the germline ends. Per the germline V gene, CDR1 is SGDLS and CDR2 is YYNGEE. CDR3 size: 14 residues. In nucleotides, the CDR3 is TGTGCCAGCAGCGCCACCGCGACTAATGAAAAACTGTTTTTT. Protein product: CASSATATNEKLFF.

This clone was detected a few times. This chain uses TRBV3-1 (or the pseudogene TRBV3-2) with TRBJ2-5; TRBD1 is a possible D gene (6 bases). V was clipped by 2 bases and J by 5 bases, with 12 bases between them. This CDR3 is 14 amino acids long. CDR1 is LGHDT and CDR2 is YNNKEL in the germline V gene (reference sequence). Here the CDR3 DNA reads TGTGCCAGCAGCCAAAGCAGGGGTCGGGAGACCCAGTACTTC. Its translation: CASSQSRGRETQYF.

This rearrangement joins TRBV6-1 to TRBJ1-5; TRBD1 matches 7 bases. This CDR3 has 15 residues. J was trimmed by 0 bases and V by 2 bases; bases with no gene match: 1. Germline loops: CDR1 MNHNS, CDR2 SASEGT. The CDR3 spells CASSETGDSNQPQHF. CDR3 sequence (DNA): TGTGCCAGCAGTGAAACAGGGGATAGCAATCAGCCCCAGCATTTT.